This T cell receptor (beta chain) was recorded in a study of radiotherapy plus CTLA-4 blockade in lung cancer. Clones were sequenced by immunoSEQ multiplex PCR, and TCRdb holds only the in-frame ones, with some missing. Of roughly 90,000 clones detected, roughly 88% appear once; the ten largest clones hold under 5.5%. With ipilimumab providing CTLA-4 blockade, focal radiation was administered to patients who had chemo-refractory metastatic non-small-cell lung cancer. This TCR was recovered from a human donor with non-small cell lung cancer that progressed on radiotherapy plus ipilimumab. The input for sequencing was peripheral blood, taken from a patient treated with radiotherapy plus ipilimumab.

In DNA, the CDR3 is TGCGCCAGCAGCTCCGGGTCACTGGGCGGCGTCAATGAGCAGTTCTTC. Protein product: CASSSGSLGGVNEQFF. The gene calls are TRBV5-1 and TRBJ2-1; no clear D. Per the germline V gene, CDR1 is SGHRS and CDR2 is YFSETQ. The CDR3 is 16 residues long. The V and J ends lost 3 bases and 6 bases respectively, with 19 bases between them.